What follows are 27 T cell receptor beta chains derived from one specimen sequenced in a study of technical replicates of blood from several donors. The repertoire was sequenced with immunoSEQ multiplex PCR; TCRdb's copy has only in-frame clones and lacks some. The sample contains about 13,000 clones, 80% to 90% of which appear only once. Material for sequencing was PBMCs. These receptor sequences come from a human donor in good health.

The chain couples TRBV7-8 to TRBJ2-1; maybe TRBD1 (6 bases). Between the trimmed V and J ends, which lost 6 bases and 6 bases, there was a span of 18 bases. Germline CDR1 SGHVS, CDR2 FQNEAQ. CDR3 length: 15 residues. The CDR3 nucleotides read TGTGCCAGCAGACCCCAAGGTGTCAGGGGCAATGAGCAGTTCTTC. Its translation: CASRPQGVRGNEQFF.

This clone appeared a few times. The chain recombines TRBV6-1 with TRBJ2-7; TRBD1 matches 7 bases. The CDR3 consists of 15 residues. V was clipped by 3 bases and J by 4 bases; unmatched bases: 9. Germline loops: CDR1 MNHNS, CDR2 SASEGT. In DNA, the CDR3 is TGTGCCAGCAGTGACGAAGACAGGGTTGGTTACGAGCAGTACTTC. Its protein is CASSDEDRVGYEQYF.

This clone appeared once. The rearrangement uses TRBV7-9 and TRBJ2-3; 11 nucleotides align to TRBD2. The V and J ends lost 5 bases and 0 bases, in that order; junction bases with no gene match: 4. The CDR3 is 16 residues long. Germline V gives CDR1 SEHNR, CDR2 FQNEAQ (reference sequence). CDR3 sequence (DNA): TGTGCCAGCAGCCCCGGGACTAGCGGAAGCACAGATACGCAGTATTTT. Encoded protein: CASSPGTSGSTDTQYF.

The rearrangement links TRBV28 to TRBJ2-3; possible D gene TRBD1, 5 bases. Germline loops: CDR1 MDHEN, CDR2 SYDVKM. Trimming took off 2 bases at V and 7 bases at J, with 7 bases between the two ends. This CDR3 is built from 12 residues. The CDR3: CASSLPGNTQYF. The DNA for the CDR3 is TGTGCCAGCAGTTTACCAGGGAATACGCAGTATTTT.

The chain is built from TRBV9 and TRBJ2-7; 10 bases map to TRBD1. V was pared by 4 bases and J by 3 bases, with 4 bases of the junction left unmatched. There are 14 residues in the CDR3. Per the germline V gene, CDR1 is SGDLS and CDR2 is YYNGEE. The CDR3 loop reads CASSPTGGHYEQYF. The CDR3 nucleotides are TGTGCCAGCAGCCCGACAGGGGGCCACTACGAGCAGTACTTC.

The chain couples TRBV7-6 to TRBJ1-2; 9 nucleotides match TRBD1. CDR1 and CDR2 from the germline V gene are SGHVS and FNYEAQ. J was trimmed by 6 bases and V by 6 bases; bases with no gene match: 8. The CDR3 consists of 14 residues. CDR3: CASSSGQGTNGYTF. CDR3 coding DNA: TGTGCCAGCAGTTCAGGACAGGGGACTAATGGCTACACCTTC.

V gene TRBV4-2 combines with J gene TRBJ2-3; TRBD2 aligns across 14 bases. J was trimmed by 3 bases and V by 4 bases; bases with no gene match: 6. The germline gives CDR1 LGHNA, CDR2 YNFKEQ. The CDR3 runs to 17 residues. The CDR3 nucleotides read TGTGCCAGCAGCCTAGGGACTAGCGGGAGTAGTACAGATACGCAGTATTTT. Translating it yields CASSLGTSGSSTDTQYF.

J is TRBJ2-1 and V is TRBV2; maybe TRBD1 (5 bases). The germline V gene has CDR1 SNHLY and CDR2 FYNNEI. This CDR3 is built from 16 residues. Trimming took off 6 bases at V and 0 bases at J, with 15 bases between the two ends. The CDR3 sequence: CASRYRQTVSYNEQFF. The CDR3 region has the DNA TGTGCCAGCAGATACAGACAGACCGTCTCCTACAATGAGCAGTTCTTC.

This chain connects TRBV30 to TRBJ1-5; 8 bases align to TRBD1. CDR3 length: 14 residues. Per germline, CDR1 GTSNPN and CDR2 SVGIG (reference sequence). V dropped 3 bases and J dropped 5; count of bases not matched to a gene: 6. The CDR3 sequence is CAWSGGQEHQPQHF. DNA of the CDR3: TGTGCCTGGAGCGGGGGACAGGAGCATCAGCCCCAGCATTTT.

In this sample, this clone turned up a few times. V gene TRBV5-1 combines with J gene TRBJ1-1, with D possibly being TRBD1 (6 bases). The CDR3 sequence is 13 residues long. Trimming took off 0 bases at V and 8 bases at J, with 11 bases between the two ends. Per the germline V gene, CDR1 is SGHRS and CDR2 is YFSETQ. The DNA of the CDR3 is TGCGCCAGCAGCTTGGCCTGGCAGGGGGAAGCTTTCTTT. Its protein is CASSLAWQGEAFF.

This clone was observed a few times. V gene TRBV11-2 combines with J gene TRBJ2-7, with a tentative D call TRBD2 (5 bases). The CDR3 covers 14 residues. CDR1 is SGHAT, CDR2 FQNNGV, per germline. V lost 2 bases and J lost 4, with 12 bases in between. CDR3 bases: TGTGCCAGCAGCTTACGCCTGGGAGATTACGAGCAGTACTTC. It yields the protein CASSLRLGDYEQYF.

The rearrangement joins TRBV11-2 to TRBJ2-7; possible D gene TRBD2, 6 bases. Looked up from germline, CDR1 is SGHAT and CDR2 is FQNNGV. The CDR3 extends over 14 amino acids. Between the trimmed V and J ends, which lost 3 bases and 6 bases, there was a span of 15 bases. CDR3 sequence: CASSLVTRFFEQYF. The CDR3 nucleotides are TGTGCCAGCAGCTTGGTGACTAGATTCTTCGAGCAGTACTTC.

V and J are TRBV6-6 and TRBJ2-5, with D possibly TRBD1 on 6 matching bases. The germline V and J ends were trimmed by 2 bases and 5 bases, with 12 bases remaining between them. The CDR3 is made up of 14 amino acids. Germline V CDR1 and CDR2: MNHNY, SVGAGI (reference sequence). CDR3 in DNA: TGTGCCAGCAGTTACAGTAGACAGGCGGAGACCCAGTACTTC. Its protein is CASSYSRQAETQYF.

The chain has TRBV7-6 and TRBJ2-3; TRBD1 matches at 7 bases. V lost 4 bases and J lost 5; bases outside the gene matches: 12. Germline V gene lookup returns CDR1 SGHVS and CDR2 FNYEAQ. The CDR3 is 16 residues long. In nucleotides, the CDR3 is TGTGCCAGCAGCTCCCAAGGGGGCACGTATAAAGATACGCAGTATTTT. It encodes CASSSQGGTYKDTQYF.

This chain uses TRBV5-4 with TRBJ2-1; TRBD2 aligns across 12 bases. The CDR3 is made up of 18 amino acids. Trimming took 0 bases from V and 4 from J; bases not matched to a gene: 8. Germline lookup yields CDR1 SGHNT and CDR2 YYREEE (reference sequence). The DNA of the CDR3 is TGTGCCAGCAGCTTGGGGCTAGCGGGAGGGCCGGGATACAATGAGCAGTTCTTC. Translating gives CASSLGLAGGPGYNEQFF.

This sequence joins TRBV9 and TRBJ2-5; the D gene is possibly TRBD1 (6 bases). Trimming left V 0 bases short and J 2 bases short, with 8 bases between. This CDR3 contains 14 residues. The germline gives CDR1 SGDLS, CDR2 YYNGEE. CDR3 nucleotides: TGTGCCAGCAGCGTAGGGACAGTTCAAGAGACCCAGTACTTC. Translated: CASSVGTVQETQYF.

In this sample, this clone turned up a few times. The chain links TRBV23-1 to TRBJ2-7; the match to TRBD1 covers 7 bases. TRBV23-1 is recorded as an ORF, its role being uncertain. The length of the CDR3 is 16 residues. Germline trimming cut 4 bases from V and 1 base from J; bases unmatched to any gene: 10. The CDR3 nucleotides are TGCGCCAGCAGTCCCAACAGGGACAGTCCTTCCTACGAGCAGTACTTC. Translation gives CASSPNRDSPSYEQYF.

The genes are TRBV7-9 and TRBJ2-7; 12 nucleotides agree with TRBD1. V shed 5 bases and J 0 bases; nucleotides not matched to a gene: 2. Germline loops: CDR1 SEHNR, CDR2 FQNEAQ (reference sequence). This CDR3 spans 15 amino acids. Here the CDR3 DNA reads TGTGCCAGCAGCCGGGGACAGGGGGCCTCCTACGAGCAGTACTTC. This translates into CASSRGQGASYEQYF.

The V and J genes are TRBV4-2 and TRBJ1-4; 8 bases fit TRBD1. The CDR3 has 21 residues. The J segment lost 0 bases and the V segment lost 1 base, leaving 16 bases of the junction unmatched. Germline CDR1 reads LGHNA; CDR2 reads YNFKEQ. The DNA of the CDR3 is TGTGCCAGCAGCCAAGCCCTAACCCGGACAGGGCTGGCCGCAACTAATGAAAAACTGTTTTTT. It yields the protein CASSQALTRTGLAATNEKLFF.

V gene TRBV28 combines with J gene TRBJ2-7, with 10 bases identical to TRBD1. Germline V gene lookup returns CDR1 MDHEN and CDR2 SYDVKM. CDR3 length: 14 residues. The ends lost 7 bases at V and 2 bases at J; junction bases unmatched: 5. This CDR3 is CASNTGQGAYEQYF. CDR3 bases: TGTGCCAGCAATACCGGACAGGGGGCCTACGAGCAGTACTTC.

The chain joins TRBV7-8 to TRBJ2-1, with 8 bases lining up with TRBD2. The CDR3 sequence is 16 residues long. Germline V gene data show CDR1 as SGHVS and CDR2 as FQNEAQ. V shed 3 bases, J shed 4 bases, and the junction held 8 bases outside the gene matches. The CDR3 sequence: CASSFLSGILYNEQFF. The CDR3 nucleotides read TGTGCCAGCAGCTTCCTTAGCGGGATCTTATACAATGAGCAGTTCTTC.

CDR3 loop: CASSMDTFYGYTF. CDR3 DNA: TGTGCCAGTAGTATGGACACCTTCTATGGCTACACCTTC. J is TRBJ1-2 and V is TRBV19; D might be TRBD1 (5 bases). CDR3 length equals 13 residues. Germline CDR1 is LNHDA and CDR2 is SQIVND (reference sequence). Trimming stripped 3 bases from V and 4 bases from J, with 9 bases between.

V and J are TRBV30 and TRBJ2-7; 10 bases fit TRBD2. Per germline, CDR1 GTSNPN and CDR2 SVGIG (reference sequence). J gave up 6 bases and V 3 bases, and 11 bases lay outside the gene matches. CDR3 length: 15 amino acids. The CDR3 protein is CAWSKAGTSVSEQYF. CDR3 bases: TGTGCCTGGAGCAAGGCCGGGACTAGCGTTTCCGAGCAGTACTTC.

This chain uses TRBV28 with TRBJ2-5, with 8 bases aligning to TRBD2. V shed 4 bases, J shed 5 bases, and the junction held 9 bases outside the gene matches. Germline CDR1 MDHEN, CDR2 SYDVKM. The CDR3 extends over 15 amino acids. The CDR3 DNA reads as TGTGCCAGCAGTTCCCCCGGGGGGGTTGGGGAGACCCAGTACTTC. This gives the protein CASSSPGGVGETQYF.

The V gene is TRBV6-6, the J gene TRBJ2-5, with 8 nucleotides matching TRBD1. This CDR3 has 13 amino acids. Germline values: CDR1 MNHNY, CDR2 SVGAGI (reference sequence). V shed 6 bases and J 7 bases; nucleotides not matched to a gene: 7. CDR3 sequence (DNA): TGTGCCAGCAGGGGACAGGACGGGGGGACCCAGTACTTC. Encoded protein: CASRGQDGGTQYF.

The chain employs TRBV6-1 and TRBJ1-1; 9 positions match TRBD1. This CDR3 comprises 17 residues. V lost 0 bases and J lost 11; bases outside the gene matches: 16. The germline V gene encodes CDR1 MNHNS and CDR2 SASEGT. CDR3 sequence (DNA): TGTGCCAGCAGTGAAGCAGGGGACAGGGAAAGGCGATTGAGTGCTTTCTTT. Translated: CASSEAGDRERRLSAFF.

Written as DNA, the CDR3 is TGCAGCGTAGGGACGGGAGGCAGTAATGAAAAACTGTTTTTT. This sequence encodes CSVGTGGSNEKLFF. This rearrangement joins TRBV29-1 to TRBJ1-4; D is possibly TRBD1 (5 bases). Germline CDR1 is SQVTM and CDR2 is ANQGSEA. V lost 6 bases to trimming and J lost 4 bases, with 15 bases between them. This CDR3 contains 14 residues.